Below are 19 T cell receptor beta chains sequenced from a single sample in a study of lymphopenia after photon versus proton radiotherapy. This table comes from immunoSEQ multiplex PCR, and its TCRdb copy is limited to in-frame clones, with some not included. This table holds 25,000 to 35,000 clones, about 88% found once. The source was peripheral blood, collected from a patient treated with proton-based radiotherapy. These receptors came from a woman between 65 and 79 years old with pancreatic cancer. Some clones in this sample may be carry-over from other donors' samples.

This sequence joins TRBV5-4 and TRBJ2-4; D gene uncertain. CDR1 and CDR2 (germline): SGHNT, YYREEE (reference sequence). The CDR3 is made up of 14 amino acids. Trimming took 0 bases from V and 8 from J, leaving 12 bases between them. CDR3 DNA sequence: TGTGCCAGCAGCTTGGCTGGAGATCATGACATTCAGTACTTC. This codes for CASSLAGDHDIQYF.

V usage is TRBV7-2 and J usage is TRBJ2-7; 7 bases are a match to TRBD1. The CDR3 consists of 14 residues. With 5 bases clipped from V and 1 base from J, the junction kept 5 bases outside the gene matches. CDR1 is SGHTA, CDR2 FQGNSA, per germline. The CDR3 coding sequence is TGTGCCAGCAGCATTAACAGGGGTTCCTACGAGCAGTACTTC. Translation gives CASSINRGSYEQYF. Filled out from reference TRBV7-2 and TRBJ2-7, the complete variable domain reads GAGVSQSPSNKVTEKGKDVELRCDPISGHTALYWYRQSLGQGLEFLIYFQGNSAPDKSGLPSDRFSAERTGGSVSTLTIQRTQQEDSAVYLCASSINRGSYEQYFGPGTRLTVT.

The chain links TRBV5-1 to TRBJ2-3, with 14 bases that match TRBD2. The CDR3 consists of 16 residues. V lost 3 bases, J lost 1 base, and 1 base stayed unmatched. Germline CDR1 is SGHRS and CDR2 is YFSETQ. Here the CDR3 DNA reads TGCGCCAGCAGCTCGGGACTAGCGGGAGGCACAGATACGCAGTATTTT. Its protein is CASSSGLAGGTDTQYF.

Of note for this clone: The same CDR3 arises from other DNA sequences in this sample as well. The rearrangement joins TRBV27 to TRBJ1-5; no definite D call. Germline assignment: CDR1 MNHEY and CDR2 SMNVEV (reference sequence). The V and J ends lost 11 bases and 3 bases respectively, with 8 bases between them. The CDR3 contains 11 residues. The CDR3 DNA sequence: TGTGCCGCGGGGTACAATCAGCCCCAGCATTTT. Its translation is CAAGYNQPQHF.

The chain combines TRBV6-5 with TRBJ2-2; a weak D match, TRBD2 (6 bases). V lost 2 bases to trimming and J lost 6 bases, with 10 bases between them. Looked up from germline, CDR1 is MNHEY and CDR2 is SVGAGI. The CDR3 runs 14 residues. This CDR3 reads CASSYNPGAGELFF. The CDR3, as DNA: TGTGCCAGCAGTTACAACCCGGGAGCCGGGGAGCTGTTTTTT.

The chain uses TRBV9 and TRBJ2-1; tentatively, D is TRBD2 (5 bases). The CDR3 loop spans 15 amino acids. Trimming shortened V by 4 bases and J by 1 base, and 12 bases separated the two germline ends. The germline CDR1 and CDR2 sequences are SGDLS and YYNGEE. CDR3 sequence (DNA): TGTGCCAGCAGCCCTCGGACTCTTTCCTACAATGAGCAGTTCTTC. This sequence encodes CASSPRTLSYNEQFF.

This clone has just a few counts. V gene TRBV29-1 combines with J gene TRBJ1-1; D remains ambiguous. From germline, CDR1 is SQVTM and CDR2 ANQGSEA. The CDR3 length is 11 residues. Between the trimmed V and J ends, which lost 6 bases and 7 bases, there was a span of 12 bases. Here the CDR3 reads CSVSTRGEAFF. The CDR3 nucleotides are TGCAGCGTCTCAACGCGGGGTGAAGCTTTCTTT.

The chain has TRBV4-3 and TRBJ2-2; D is ambiguous. CDR1 and CDR2 (germline): LGHNA, YSLEER. CDR3 length: 14 residues. Between the trimmed V and J ends, which lost 3 bases and 5 bases, there was a span of 10 bases. As DNA, the CDR3 is TGCGCCAGCAGCCACTCATCAGATACCGGGGAGCTGTTTTTT. Its protein product is CASSHSSDTGELFF.

The chain uses TRBV19 and TRBJ1-5; TRBD1 matches at 10 bases. V lost 6 bases to trimming and J lost 2 bases; unmatched junction nucleotides: 7. The CDR3 is 16 residues long. The V gene's germline CDR1 is LNHDA and CDR2 SQIVND (reference sequence). This CDR3 reads CASRLRDRGGNQPQHF. CDR3 sequence (DNA): TGTGCCAGTAGGCTCCGGGACAGGGGAGGCAATCAGCCCCAGCATTTT.

The chain has TRBV6-1 and TRBJ1-2; weak D call: TRBD1 (6 bases). Germline-derived CDR1 and CDR2 are MNHNS and SASEGT. The ends were cut back, 1 base at V and 4 bases at J, with 7 bases in the middle. The CDR3 is 13 residues long. The CDR3, as DNA: TGTGCCAGCAGTGAAGGGACAGTCTATGGCTACACCTTC. This codes for CASSEGTVYGYTF.

This clone was seen more than once but under ten times. This chain links TRBV9 with TRBJ1-2, with D hard to call. CDR3 length: 15 amino acids. CDR1 is SGDLS and CDR2 is YYNGEE in the germline V gene. Trimming removed 4 bases at V and 7 bases at J, with 20 bases between. In DNA form, the CDR3 reads TGTGCCAGCAGCCCCCGGTCGGACGGAGCCTCTGGCTACACCTTC. It translates to CASSPRSDGASGYTF.

This chain uses TRBV19 with TRBJ2-2; 7 bases align to TRBD2. The CDR3 runs to 14 residues. CDR1 and CDR2 (germline): LNHDA, SQIVND (reference sequence). Trimming cost V 10 bases and J 6 bases; bases outside gene matches: 11. The CDR3 here is CATRDYPMAGELFF. For the CDR3, the DNA is TGTGCCACTCGGGACTACCCTATGGCCGGGGAGCTGTTTTTT.

This chain connects TRBV18 to TRBJ2-1; 11 positions match TRBD2. The V gene end was trimmed by 3 bases and the J gene end by 7 bases; junction bases not matched to a gene: 8. The CDR3 loop spans 16 amino acids. Germline V gene sequence: CDR1 KGHSH, CDR2 LQKENI. The CDR3 DNA sequence: TGTGCCAGCTCACCTAGAACTAGCGGGAGTGAAAATGAGCAGTTCTTC. Its protein product is CASSPRTSGSENEQFF.

This rearrangement joins TRBV6-5 to TRBJ1-1; 8 nucleotides align to TRBD1. The CDR3 contains 15 residues. Germline V gives CDR1 MNHEY, CDR2 SVGAGI. The V and J ends lost 4 bases and 7 bases, in that order; junction bases with no gene match: 11. The CDR3 DNA is TGTGCCAGCAGTTTCGTCGGACAGGGTTGGCGTGAAGCTTTCTTT. It specifies CASSFVGQGWREAFF.

The rearrangement links TRBV2 to TRBJ1-1; no definite D call. Germline V gene lookup returns CDR1 SNHLY and CDR2 FYNNEI. V lost 7 bases, J lost 4 bases, and 10 bases lay in between. This CDR3 has 12 amino acids. CDR3 DNA: TGTGCCAGCAAAGCATGGACCACTGAAGCTTTCTTT. It yields the protein CASKAWTTEAFF.

Worth noting for this clone: This same CDR3 is encoded by further DNA sequences in the sample. The chain couples TRBV27 to TRBJ2-5; possible D gene TRBD1, 6 bases. The CDR3 is made up of 15 amino acids. Germline assignment: CDR1 MNHEY and CDR2 SMNVEV (reference sequence). With 3 bases removed from V and 2 bases from J, the gap between germline ends came to 13 bases. The chain's CDR3 is CASSFWSDRQETQYF. CDR3 in DNA: TGTGCCAGCAGTTTCTGGTCGGACAGACAAGAGACCCAGTACTTC.

The chain uses TRBV29-1 and TRBJ2-1; no clear D gene. V gave up 3 bases and J gave up 4 bases, with 4 bases separating them. Germline CDR1 SQVTM, CDR2 ANQGSEA. The CDR3 length is 11 residues. The CDR3 sequence is CSVDKYNEQFF. In DNA, the CDR3 is TGCAGCGTTGACAAATACAATGAGCAGTTCTTC.

The CDR3 sequence: CASKNTEAFF. The CDR3 nucleotides are TGTGCCAGCAAGAACACTGAAGCTTTCTTT. The chain is built from TRBV25-1 and TRBJ1-1; D unclear. V was clipped by 7 bases and J by 1 base, with 1 base between them. Germline loops: CDR1 MGHDK, CDR2 SYGVNS. The CDR3 totals 10 residues.

V and J are TRBV28 and TRBJ1-4; D is possibly TRBD1 (6 bases). The V and J ends lost 4 bases and 5 bases respectively, with 17 bases between them. From germline, CDR1 is MDHEN and CDR2 SYDVKM. This CDR3 spans 16 amino acids. CDR3 in DNA: TGTGCCAGCAGTTCCCAAACAGGGACTTACAATGAAAAACTGTTTTTT. Amino acids: CASSSQTGTYNEKLFF.